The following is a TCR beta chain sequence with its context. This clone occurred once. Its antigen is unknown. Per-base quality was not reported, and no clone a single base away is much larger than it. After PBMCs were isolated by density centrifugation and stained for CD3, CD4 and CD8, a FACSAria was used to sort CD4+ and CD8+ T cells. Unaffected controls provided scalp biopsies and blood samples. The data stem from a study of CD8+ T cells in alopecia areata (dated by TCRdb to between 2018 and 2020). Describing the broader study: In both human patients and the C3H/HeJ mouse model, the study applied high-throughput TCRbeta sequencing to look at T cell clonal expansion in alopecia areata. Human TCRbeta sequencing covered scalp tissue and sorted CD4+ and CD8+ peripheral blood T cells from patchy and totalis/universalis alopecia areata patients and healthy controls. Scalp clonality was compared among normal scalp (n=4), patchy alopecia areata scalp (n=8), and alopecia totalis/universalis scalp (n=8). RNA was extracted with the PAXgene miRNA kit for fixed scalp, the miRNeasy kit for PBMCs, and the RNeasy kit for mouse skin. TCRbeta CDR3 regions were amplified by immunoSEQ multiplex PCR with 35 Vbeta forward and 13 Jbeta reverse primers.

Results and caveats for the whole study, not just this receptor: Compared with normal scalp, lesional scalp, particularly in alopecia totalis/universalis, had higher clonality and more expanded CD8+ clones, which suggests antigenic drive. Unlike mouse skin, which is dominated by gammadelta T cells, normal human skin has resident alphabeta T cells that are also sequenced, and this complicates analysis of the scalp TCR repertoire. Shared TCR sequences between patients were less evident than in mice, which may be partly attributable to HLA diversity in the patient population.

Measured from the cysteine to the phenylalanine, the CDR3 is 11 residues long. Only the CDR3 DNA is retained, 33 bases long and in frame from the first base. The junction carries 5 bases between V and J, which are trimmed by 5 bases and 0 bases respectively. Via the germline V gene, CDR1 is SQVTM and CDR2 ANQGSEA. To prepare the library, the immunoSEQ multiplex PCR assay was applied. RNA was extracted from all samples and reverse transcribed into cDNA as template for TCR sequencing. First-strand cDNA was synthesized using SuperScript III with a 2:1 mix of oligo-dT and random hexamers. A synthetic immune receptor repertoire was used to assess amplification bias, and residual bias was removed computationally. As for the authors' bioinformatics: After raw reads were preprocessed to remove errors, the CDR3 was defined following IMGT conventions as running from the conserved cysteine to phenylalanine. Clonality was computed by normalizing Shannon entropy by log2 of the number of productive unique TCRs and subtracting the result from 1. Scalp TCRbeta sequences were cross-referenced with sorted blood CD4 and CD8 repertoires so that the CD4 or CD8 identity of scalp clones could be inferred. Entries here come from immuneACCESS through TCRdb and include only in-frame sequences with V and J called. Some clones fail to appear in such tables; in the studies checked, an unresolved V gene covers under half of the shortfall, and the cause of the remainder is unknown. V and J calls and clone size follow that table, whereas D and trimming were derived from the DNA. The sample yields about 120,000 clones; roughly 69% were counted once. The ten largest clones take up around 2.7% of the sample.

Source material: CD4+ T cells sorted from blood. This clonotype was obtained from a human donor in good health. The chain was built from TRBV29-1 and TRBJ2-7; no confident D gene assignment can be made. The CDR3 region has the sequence CSVYSSYEQYF. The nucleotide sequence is TGCAGCGTTTACAGCTCCTACGAGCAGTACTTC.